Below, 27 T cell receptor beta chains from the same sample are listed, as sequenced in a study of blood T cell repertoires in COVID-19. Only in-frame clones appear in the TCRdb table, and some are missing; sequencing was by immunoSEQ multiplex PCR. The sample holds a few hundred thousand clones, about 86% seen once. Sequencing was carried out using PBMCs or T cells enriched from blood (not recorded which). These receptors originate from a woman in her twenties or thirties who had been exposed to COVID-19.

The CDR3 DNA reads TGCGCCAGCAGCTGGGGGACAGGCCAATCCTACGAGCAGTACTTC. Its translation is CASSWGTGQSYEQYF. This chain joins TRBV5-1 and TRBJ2-7, with TRBD1 matching 8 bases. The V gene end was trimmed by 3 bases and the J gene end by 1 base; junction bases not matched to a gene: 6. CDR3 length equals 15 residues. Germline values: CDR1 SGHRS, CDR2 YFSETQ.

In this sample, this clone turned up once. The V and J genes are TRBV24-1 and TRBJ1-1, with D perhaps TRBD1 (6 bases). Germline V gene sequence: CDR1 KGHDR, CDR2 SFDVKD. Trimming left V 3 bases short and J 8 bases short, with 12 bases between. CDR3 size: 13 residues. Here the CDR3 reads CATSDTGSREAFF. For the CDR3, the DNA is TGTGCCACCAGTGATACAGGGTCCCGGGAAGCTTTCTTT.

The chain joins TRBV10-3 to TRBJ1-6; D may be TRBD1 (6 bases). V shed 6 bases and J shed 5 bases, with 8 bases lying between them. Germline-derived CDR1 and CDR2 are ENHRY and SYGVKD. The CDR3 loop spans 13 amino acids. The CDR3 protein is CAISTGNNSPLHF. For the CDR3, the DNA is TGTGCCATCAGCACAGGGAATAATTCACCCCTCCACTTT.

The chain recombines TRBV12-3 or TRBV12-4 with TRBJ1-5; perhaps TRBD1 as D (5 bases). The CDR3 runs 13 residues. Trimming removed 6 bases from V and 4 bases from J, with 10 bases in between. CDR3: CASRLKGNQPQHF. In DNA form, the CDR3 reads TGTGCCAGCAGACTGAAGGGGAATCAGCCCCAGCATTTT.

This chain connects TRBV24-1 to TRBJ2-5; TRBD1 matches at 10 bases. CDR1 and CDR2 from the germline V gene are KGHDR and SFDVKD. V trimming: 4 bases; J trimming: 4 bases; junction bases outside the gene matches: 5. This CDR3 comprises 15 residues. The CDR3: CATSDQGQGRETQYF. The CDR3 DNA reads TGTGCCACCAGTGACCAGGGACAGGGGAGAGAGACCCAGTACTTC.

The CDR3 nucleotides are TGCGCCAGCAGTGACAGTTGGGATACGCAGTATTTT. This translates into CASSDSWDTQYF. This chain links TRBV10-1 with TRBJ2-3; D is ambiguous. CDR3 length: 12 amino acids. The germline V and J ends were trimmed by 3 bases and 6 bases, with 7 bases remaining between them. Germline-derived CDR1 and CDR2 are WNHNN and SYGVQD (reference sequence).

The chain employs TRBV6-5 and TRBJ2-2; D possibly corresponds to TRBD2 (7 bases). This CDR3 is 14 amino acids long. Germline CDR1 and CDR2: MNHEY and SVGAGI. Trimming removed 10 bases from V and 6 bases from J, with 18 bases in between. The CDR3 DNA reads TGTGCCACTTGGTTGGGGGGGCCCGCCGGGGAGCTGTTTTTT. Protein: CATWLGGPAGELFF.

This chain joins TRBV5-1 and TRBJ2-2, with D possibly TRBD2 on 5 matching bases. The V and J ends lost 0 bases and 3 bases respectively, with 12 bases between them. From germline, CDR1 is SGHRS and CDR2 YFSETQ. The CDR3 extends over 16 amino acids. The CDR3, as DNA: TGCGCCAGCAGCTTGGTGGAGGTCGTTTACACCGGGGAGCTGTTTTTT. It yields the protein CASSLVEVVYTGELFF.

The chain uses TRBV6-1 and TRBJ2-4; a weak D match, TRBD1 (6 bases). Germline V gene lookup returns CDR1 MNHNS and CDR2 SASEGT. This CDR3 has 16 residues. V lost 3 bases to trimming and J lost 8 bases, with 20 bases between them. The CDR3 is CASSDSAGAGKDIQYF. CDR3 DNA: TGTGCCAGCAGTGATTCTGCAGGGGCGGGCAAGGACATTCAGTACTTC.

The sample holds one count of this clone. The rearrangement uses TRBV2 and TRBJ1-1; D possibly corresponds to TRBD1 (5 bases). CDR1 SNHLY and CDR2 FYNNEI come from the germline V gene. Trimming removed 2 bases at V and 1 base at J, with 11 bases between. The CDR3 loop spans 15 amino acids. The CDR3: CASSETGYSNTEAFF. CDR3 in DNA: TGTGCCAGCAGTGAAACAGGCTACTCGAACACTGAAGCTTTCTTT.

This chain uses TRBV2 with TRBJ1-2; TRBD1 might be the D (5 bases). Germline lookup yields CDR1 SNHLY and CDR2 FYNNEI. CDR3 length: 15 amino acids. Trimming stripped 7 bases from V and 6 bases from J, with 21 bases between. This chain's CDR3 is CASTRVTELENGYTF. DNA for the CDR3: TGTGCCAGCACTCGGGTGACAGAGTTGGAAAATGGCTACACCTTC.

The rearrangement uses TRBV10-2 and TRBJ2-3; 11 nucleotides match TRBD2. CDR1 is WSHSY and CDR2 is SAAADI in the germline V gene. V shed 0 bases and J 6 bases; nucleotides not matched to a gene: 8. This CDR3 has 17 amino acids. The DNA of the CDR3 is TGCGCCAGCAGTGAGTCGGGCACAGGACTAGCGGGCGATACGCAGTATTTT. Encoded protein: CASSESGTGLAGDTQYF.

The chain joins TRBV7-3 to TRBJ1-5; 7 positions match TRBD1. Germline CDR1 reads SGHTA; CDR2 reads FQGTGA. V lost 5 bases to trimming and J lost 0 bases; unmatched junction nucleotides: 19. This CDR3 region has 20 residues. The DNA of the CDR3 is TGTGCCAGCAGCACCCAGGTGGGGACAGAATGCCTTTATAGCAATCAGCCCCAGCATTTT. It specifies CASSTQVGTECLYSNQPQHF.

The count of this clone is one. The chain uses TRBV9 and TRBJ1-2; 7 bases map to TRBD1. The CDR3 is 13 amino acids. V lost 2 bases, J lost 6 bases, and 4 bases stayed unmatched. Germline CDR1 SGDLS, CDR2 YYNGEE. The CDR3 DNA is TGTGCCAGCAGCGTGTGGGACAGCGATGGCTACACCTTC. This encodes CASSVWDSDGYTF.

This chain uses TRBV7-6 with TRBJ2-3; D uncertain. The CDR3 runs to 13 residues. V was trimmed by 0 bases and J by 6 bases, leaving 7 bases between them. The germline V gene has CDR1 SGHVS and CDR2 FNYEAQ. Here the CDR3 DNA reads TGTGCCAGCAGCTTAGCGAGAGTGGATACGCAGTATTTT. This gives the protein CASSLARVDTQYF. The full variable domain, in which reference TRBV7-6 and TRBJ2-3 provide the parts outside the CDR3, is GAGVSQSPRYKVTKRGQDVALRCDPISGHVSLYWYRQALGQGPEFLTYFNYEAQQDKSGLPNDRFSAERPEGSISTLTIQRTEQRDSAMYRCASSLARVDTQYFGPGTRLTVL.

The chain combines TRBV5-1 with TRBJ1-4; TRBD1 is a possible D gene (5 bases). The V end lost 0 bases, the J end lost 5 bases, and 8 bases lay between the germline ends. Germline CDR1 and CDR2: SGHRS and YFSETQ. The CDR3 contains 14 residues. CDR3 in amino acids: CASSLVAGNEKLFF. CDR3 sequence (DNA): TGCGCCAGCAGCTTGGTGGCAGGGAATGAAAAACTGTTTTTT.

The gene calls are TRBV5-1 and TRBJ2-1; D is possibly TRBD1 (6 bases). This CDR3 is built from 15 residues. CDR1 and CDR2 (germline): SGHRS, YFSETQ. V dropped 5 bases and J dropped 0 bases, with 12 bases sitting between them. The CDR3 sequence: CASRATGLSYNEQFF. As DNA, the CDR3 is TGCGCCAGCAGAGCTACAGGGCTCTCCTACAATGAGCAGTTCTTC.

Only a few counts were recorded for this clone. This sequence joins TRBV19 and TRBJ1-2; maybe TRBD1 (6 bases). V lost 5 bases to trimming and J lost 8 bases, with 12 bases between them. The CDR3 has 12 residues. Looked up from germline, CDR1 is LNHDA and CDR2 is SQIVND (reference sequence). As DNA, the CDR3 is TGTGCCAGTAGTCGCCTCACAGGGGGCTACACCTTC. Its translation is CASSRLTGGYTF.

A single count supports this clone. J is TRBJ1-2 and V is TRBV29-1; 9 nucleotides agree with TRBD1. The V segment lost 6 bases and the J segment 4 bases; nucleotides outside the gene matches: 12. This CDR3 comprises 15 residues. Germline V gives CDR1 SQVTM, CDR2 ANQGSEA. The CDR3, as DNA: TGCAGCGTCCCCCAGACGGGACAGGGTAGCTATGGCTACACCTTC. Translating gives CSVPQTGQGSYGYTF.

In its sample, this clone was seen a few times. V and J are TRBV3-1 (or the pseudogene TRBV3-2) and TRBJ2-3; a weak D match, TRBD2 (6 bases). Germline V gene sequence: CDR1 LGHDT, CDR2 YNNKEL (reference sequence). V dropped 0 bases and J dropped 1 base, with 14 bases sitting between them. The CDR3 sequence is 17 residues long. The CDR3 here is CASSQDSLAPGTDTQYF. As DNA, the CDR3 is TGTGCCAGCAGCCAAGATTCCCTAGCGCCGGGCACAGATACGCAGTATTTT.

The rearrangement links TRBV19 to TRBJ2-7, with 8 bases matching TRBD1. The CDR3 has 14 amino acids. The trim removed 7 bases at V and 1 base at J, leaving 6 bases unmatched. Per germline, CDR1 LNHDA and CDR2 SQIVND (reference sequence). CDR3 loop: CASNPGQVSYEQYF. As DNA, the CDR3 is TGTGCCAGTAACCCGGGACAGGTTTCCTACGAGCAGTACTTC. The full variable domain, completed using reference TRBV19 and TRBJ2-7, is DGGITQSPKYLFRKEGQNVTLSCEQNLNHDAMYWYRQDPGQGLRLIYYSQIVNDFQKGDIAEGYSVSREKKESFPLTVTSAQKNPTAFYLCASNPGQVSYEQYFGPGTRLTVT.

This clone was counted once. V gene TRBV4-2 combines with J gene TRBJ1-6; D might be TRBD1 (5 bases). V was cut by 4 bases and J by 0 bases, with 19 bases left in between. CDR1 is LGHNA and CDR2 is YNFKEQ in the germline V gene. This CDR3 comprises 19 residues. The DNA of the CDR3 is TGTGCCAGCAGCCCGAGGCCGGGCGGCGGGGGCTCCTATAATTCACCCCTCCACTTT. Encoded protein: CASSPRPGGGGSYNSPLHF.

The gene calls are TRBV4-2 and TRBJ2-4; D may be TRBD1 (5 bases). CDR1 and CDR2 (germline): LGHNA, YNFKEQ. This CDR3 is built from 13 residues. V was pared by 0 bases and J by 9 bases, with 9 bases between. The CDR3 region is CASSQEGDGIQYF. CDR3 bases: TGTGCCAGCAGCCAAGAAGGGGATGGCATTCAGTACTTC.

The chain couples TRBV6-6 to TRBJ1-6; D not resolved. V gave up 7 bases and J gave up 0 bases, with 7 bases separating them. This CDR3 has 14 amino acids. Germline V gene lookup returns CDR1 MNHNY and CDR2 SVGAGI (reference sequence). In nucleotides, the CDR3 is TGTGCCAGCACCCAGGACTCCTATAATTCACCCCTCCACTTT. It translates to CASTQDSYNSPLHF.

This chain connects TRBV6-5 to TRBJ2-7; 9 bases are a match to TRBD1. Germline lookup yields CDR1 MNHEY and CDR2 SVGAGI. CDR3 length: 13 amino acids. V dropped 7 bases and J dropped 5; count of bases not matched to a gene: 6. In DNA, the CDR3 is TGTGCCAGCATCAGAACAGGGGGCCACGAGCAGTACTTC. It codes for CASIRTGGHEQYF.

This clone was detected once. The chain carries TRBV10-1 and TRBJ2-1, with a possible D match to TRBD1 (7 bases). This CDR3 is built from 15 residues. Per germline, CDR1 WNHNN and CDR2 SYGVQD (reference sequence). V was cut by 6 bases and J by 3 bases, with 15 bases left in between. The CDR3 loop reads CASSPGQGGYNEQFF. CDR3 DNA: TGCGCCAGCAGCCCCGGGCAGGGGGGCTACAATGAGCAGTTCTTC.

The rearrangement links TRBV2 to TRBJ2-7, with D maybe TRBD2 (7 bases). Trimming removed 2 bases from V and 3 bases from J, with 14 bases in between. The CDR3 has 15 residues. Germline V gene lookup returns CDR1 SNHLY and CDR2 FYNNEI. As DNA, the CDR3 is TGTGCCAGCAGTGAAAAGGGGGGGCGGAGCTACGAGCAGTACTTC. Translated: CASSEKGGRSYEQYF.